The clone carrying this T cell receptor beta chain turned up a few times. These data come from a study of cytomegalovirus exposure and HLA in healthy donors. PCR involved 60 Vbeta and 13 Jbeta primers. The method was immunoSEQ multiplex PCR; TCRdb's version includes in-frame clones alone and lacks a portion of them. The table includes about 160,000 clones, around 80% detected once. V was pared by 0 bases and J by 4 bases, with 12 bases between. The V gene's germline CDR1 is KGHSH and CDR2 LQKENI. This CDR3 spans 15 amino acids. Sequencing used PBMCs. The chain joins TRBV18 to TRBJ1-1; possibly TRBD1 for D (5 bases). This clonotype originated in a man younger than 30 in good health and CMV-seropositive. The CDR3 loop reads CASSPPMGGGTEAFF. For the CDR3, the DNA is TGTGCCAGCTCACCACCGATGGGGGGGGGCACTGAAGCTTTCTTT.